The 5 T cell receptor beta chains below come from one sample, sequenced in a study of blood T cells in healthy people across ages. For the second PCR, which ran for 7 to 11 cycles, a sample-barcoded 5' primer and a J-beta primer mix were used. TCRdb used MiXCR to reprocess the 5' RACE reads, holding one entry per CDR3 protein. Of about 580,000 distinct CDR3 sequences in the sample, more than 45% were seen once. Sequenced sample: blood. The receptors stem from an elderly man in good health.

Regarding this clonotype: This may stem from a read error, because a much larger clone lies one nucleotide away. V is TRBV6-6 and J is TRBJ2-1, with TRBD2 identical over 8 bases. The length of the CDR3 is 16 residues. V shed 5 bases and J 0 bases; nucleotides not matched to a gene: 6. Germline assignment: CDR1 MNHNY and CDR2 SVGAGI (reference sequence). The CDR3 sequence is CASSGRLASSYNEQFF. DNA of the CDR3: TGTGCCAGCAGTGGACGACTAGCGAGCTCCTACAATGAGCAGTTCTTC.

The chain uses TRBV11-1 and TRBJ2-7; TRBD1 agrees at 11 bases. This CDR3 has 14 residues. V lost 10 bases and J lost 5; bases outside the gene matches: 10. The V gene's germline CDR1 is SGHAT and CDR2 FQDESV (reference sequence). The DNA of the CDR3 is TGTGCCACCGACCGAGGACAGGGGGCCCACGAGCAGTACTTC. Translating gives CATDRGQGAHEQYF. Based on the CDR3 plus reference TRBV11-1 and TRBJ2-7, the full variable domain is EAEVAQSPRYKITEKSQAVAFWCDPISGHATLYWYRQILGQGPELLVQFQDESVVDDSQLPKDRFSAERLKGVDSTLKIQPAELGDSAMYLCATDRGQGAHEQYFGPGTRLTVT.

This chain joins TRBV6-6 and TRBJ2-2; no firm D call. Trimming took 0 bases from V and 3 from J, leaving 5 bases between them. The CDR3 totals 14 residues. Germline CDR1 and CDR2: MNHNY and SVGAGI (reference sequence). CDR3 region: CASSYSADTGELFF. The CDR3, as DNA: TGTGCCAGCAGTTACTCTGCCGACACCGGGGAGCTGTTTTTT.

This chain connects TRBV12-3 or TRBV12-4 to TRBJ2-4, with TRBD2 as a possible D gene (7 bases). Trimming took off 2 bases at V and 2 bases at J, with 19 bases between the two ends. The CDR3 contains 18 residues. This CDR3 reads CASSLFGRGTPPKNIQYF. The CDR3 DNA reads as TGTGCCAGCAGTTTATTTGGGCGGGGGACACCTCCCAAAAACATTCAGTACTTC.

There are a few counts of this clonotype. The gene calls are TRBV7-2 and TRBJ2-5, with D hard to call. V was trimmed by 5 bases and J by 5 bases, leaving 21 bases between them. Germline V gene data show CDR1 as SGHTA and CDR2 as FQGNSA. CDR3 length equals 16 residues. The CDR3 is CASSPFLFDLAETQYF. Written as DNA, the CDR3 is TGTGCCAGCAGCCCCTTCTTGTTTGACCTCGCGGAGACCCAGTACTTC. The full variable domain, rest sourced from reference TRBV7-2 and TRBJ2-5, is GAGVSQSPSNKVTEKGKDVELRCDPISGHTALYWYRQSLGQGLEFLIYFQGNSAPDKSGLPSDRFSAERTGGSVSTLTIQRTQQEDSAVYLCASSPFLFDLAETQYFGPGTRLLVL.